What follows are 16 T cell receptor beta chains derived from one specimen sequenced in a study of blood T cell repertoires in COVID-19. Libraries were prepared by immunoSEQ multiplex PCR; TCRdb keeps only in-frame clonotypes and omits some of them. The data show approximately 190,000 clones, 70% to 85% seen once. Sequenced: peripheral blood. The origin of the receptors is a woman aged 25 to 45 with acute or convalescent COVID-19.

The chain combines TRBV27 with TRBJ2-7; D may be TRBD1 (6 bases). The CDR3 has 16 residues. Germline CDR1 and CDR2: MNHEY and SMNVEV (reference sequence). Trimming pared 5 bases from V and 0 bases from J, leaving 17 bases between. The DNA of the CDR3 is TGTGCCAGCAGTCAGACGGGACAAGTTTACTCCTACGAGCAGTACTTC. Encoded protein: CASSQTGQVYSYEQYF.

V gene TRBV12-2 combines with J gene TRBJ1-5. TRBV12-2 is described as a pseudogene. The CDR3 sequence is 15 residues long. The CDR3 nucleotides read TGTGCAAGTCGCTTAGTCGTGGGTAGGGAGCAGCCCCAGCATTTT. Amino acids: CASRLVVGREQPQHF.

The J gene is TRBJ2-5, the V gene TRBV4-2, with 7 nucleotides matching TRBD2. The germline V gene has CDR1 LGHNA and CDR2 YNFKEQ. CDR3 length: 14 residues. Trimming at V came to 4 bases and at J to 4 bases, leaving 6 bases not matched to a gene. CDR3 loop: CASSRRLAGETQYF. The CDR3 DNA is TGTGCCAGCAGCCGTCGACTAGCCGGAGAGACCCAGTACTTC.

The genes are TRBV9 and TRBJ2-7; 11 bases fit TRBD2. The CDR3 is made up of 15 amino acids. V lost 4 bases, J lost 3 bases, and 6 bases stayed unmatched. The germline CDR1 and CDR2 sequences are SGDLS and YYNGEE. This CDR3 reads CASSPGTSGIYEQYF. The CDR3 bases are TGTGCCAGCAGCCCCGGGACTAGCGGTATCTACGAGCAGTACTTC.

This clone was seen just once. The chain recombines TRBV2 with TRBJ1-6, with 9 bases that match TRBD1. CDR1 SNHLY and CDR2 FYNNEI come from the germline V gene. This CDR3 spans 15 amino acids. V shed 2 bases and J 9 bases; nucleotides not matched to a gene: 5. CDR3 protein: CASSERDRVGSPLHF. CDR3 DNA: TGTGCCAGCAGTGAACGGGACAGGGTTGGTTCACCCCTCCACTTT.

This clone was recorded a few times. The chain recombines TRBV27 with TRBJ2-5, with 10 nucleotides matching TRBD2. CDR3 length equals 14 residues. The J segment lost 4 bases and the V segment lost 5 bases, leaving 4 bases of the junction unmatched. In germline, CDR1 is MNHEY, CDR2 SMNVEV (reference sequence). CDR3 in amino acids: CASSPLAGVETQYF. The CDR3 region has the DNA TGTGCCAGCAGTCCTCTAGCGGGGGTAGAGACCCAGTACTTC.

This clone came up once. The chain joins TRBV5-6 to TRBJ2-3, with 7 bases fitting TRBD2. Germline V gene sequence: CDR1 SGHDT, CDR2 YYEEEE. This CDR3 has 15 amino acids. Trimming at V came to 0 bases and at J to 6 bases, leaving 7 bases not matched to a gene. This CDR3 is CASSLGAGSADTQYF. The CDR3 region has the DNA TGTGCCAGCAGCTTGGGAGCGGGATCGGCCGATACGCAGTATTTT.

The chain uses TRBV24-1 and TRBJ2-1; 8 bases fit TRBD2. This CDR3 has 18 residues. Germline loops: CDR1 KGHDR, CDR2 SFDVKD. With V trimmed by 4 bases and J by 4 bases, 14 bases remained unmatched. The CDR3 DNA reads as TGTGCCACCAGTGAATCGCTCGGGCGGGGGGAACATTACAATGAGCAGTTCTTC. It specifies CATSESLGRGEHYNEQFF.

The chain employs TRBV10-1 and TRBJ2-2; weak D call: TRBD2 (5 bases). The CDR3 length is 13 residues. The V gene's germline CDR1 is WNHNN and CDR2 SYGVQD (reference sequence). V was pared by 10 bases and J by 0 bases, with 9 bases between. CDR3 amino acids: CATGLTNTGELFF. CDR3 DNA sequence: TGCGCCACCGGACTTACGAACACCGGGGAGCTGTTTTTT.

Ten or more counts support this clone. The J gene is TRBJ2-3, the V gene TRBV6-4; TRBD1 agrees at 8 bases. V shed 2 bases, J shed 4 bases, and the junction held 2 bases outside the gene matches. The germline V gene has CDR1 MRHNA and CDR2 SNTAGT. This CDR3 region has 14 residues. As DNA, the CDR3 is TGTGCCAGCAGTGACGCACAGGGGGCAGATACGCAGTATTTT. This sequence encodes CASSDAQGADTQYF.

CDR3: CASSRDSNQPQHF. CDR3 sequence (DNA): TGTGCCAGCAGTCGCGATAGCAATCAGCCCCAGCATTTT. The genes are TRBV5-4 and TRBJ1-5; no definite D call. Germline V lookup: CDR1 SGHNT, CDR2 YYREEE (reference sequence). CDR3 length: 13 amino acids. Between the trimmed V and J ends, which lost 5 bases and 0 bases, there was a span of 6 bases.

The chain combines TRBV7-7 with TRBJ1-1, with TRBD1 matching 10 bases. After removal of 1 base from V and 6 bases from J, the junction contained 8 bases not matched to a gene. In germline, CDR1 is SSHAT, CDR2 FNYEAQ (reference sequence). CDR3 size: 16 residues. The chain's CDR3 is CASSLGGPGTGAEAFF. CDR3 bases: TGTGCCAGCAGCTTAGGGGGCCCGGGGACAGGGGCTGAAGCTTTCTTT.

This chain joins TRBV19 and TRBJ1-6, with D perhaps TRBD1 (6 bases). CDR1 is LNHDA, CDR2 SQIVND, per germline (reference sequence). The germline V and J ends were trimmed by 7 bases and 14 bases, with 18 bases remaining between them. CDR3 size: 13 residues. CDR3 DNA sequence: TGTGCCAGTAAGAGGTCAGGGGCTGAGTCCCTCCACTTT. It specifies CASKRSGAESLHF.

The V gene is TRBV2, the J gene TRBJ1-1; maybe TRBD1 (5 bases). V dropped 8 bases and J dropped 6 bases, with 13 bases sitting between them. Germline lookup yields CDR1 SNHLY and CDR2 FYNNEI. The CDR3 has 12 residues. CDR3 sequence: CASLELRAEAFF. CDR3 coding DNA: TGTGCCAGCTTGGAACTCAGGGCTGAAGCTTTCTTT.

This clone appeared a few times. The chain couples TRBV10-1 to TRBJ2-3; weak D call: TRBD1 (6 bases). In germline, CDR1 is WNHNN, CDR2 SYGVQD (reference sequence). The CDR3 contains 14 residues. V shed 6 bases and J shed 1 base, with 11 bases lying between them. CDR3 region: CASSPGHGTDTQYF. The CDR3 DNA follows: TGCGCCAGCAGCCCGGGACACGGCACAGATACGCAGTATTTT.

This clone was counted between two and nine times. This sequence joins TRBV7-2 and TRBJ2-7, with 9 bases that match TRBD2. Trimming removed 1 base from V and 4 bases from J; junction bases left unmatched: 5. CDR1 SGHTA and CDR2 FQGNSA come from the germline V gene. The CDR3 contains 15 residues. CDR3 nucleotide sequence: TGTGCCAGCAGCTTAGTAGCGGGAGTTGGTTACGAGCAGTACTTC. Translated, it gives CASSLVAGVGYEQYF.